This TCR beta chain originates from a study of blood T cells in healthy people across ages. For the second PCR, which ran for roughly 7 to 11 cycles, a sample-barcoded 5' primer and a J-beta primer mix were used. MiXCR, applied by TCRdb to the 5' RACE reads, yields one record per CDR3 protein. Here the sample spans about 1.8 million distinct CDR3 sequences, roughly 50% being singletons. CDR1 is SGHRS and CDR2 is YFSETQ in the germline V gene. The CDR3 has 15 amino acids. Between the trimmed V and J ends, which lost 3 bases and 0 bases, there was a span of 9 bases. Sequenced input: blood. The chain carries TRBV5-1 and TRBJ2-2; D unresolved. The clonotype originates from a middle-aged woman in good health. The CDR3 protein is CASSSFGSNTGELFF. CDR3 DNA sequence: TGCGCCAGCAGCTCTTTTGGATCGAACACCGGGGAGCTGTTTTTT.